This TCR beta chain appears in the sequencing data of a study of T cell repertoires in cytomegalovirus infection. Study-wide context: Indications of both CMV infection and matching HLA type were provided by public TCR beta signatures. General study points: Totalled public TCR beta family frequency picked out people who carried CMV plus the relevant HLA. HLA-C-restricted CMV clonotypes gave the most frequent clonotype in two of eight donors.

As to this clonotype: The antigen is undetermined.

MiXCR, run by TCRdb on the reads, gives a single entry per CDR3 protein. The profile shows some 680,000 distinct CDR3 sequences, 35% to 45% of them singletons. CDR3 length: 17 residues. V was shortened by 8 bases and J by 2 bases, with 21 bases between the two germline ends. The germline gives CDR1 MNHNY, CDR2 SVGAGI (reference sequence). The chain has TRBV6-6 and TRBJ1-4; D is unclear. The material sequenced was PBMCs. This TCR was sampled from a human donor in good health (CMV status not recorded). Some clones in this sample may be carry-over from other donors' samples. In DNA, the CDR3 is TGTGCCAGCCGAGGTGCTCCTTGGATGTTCACTAATGAAAAACTGTTTTTT. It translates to CASRGAPWMFTNEKLFF.